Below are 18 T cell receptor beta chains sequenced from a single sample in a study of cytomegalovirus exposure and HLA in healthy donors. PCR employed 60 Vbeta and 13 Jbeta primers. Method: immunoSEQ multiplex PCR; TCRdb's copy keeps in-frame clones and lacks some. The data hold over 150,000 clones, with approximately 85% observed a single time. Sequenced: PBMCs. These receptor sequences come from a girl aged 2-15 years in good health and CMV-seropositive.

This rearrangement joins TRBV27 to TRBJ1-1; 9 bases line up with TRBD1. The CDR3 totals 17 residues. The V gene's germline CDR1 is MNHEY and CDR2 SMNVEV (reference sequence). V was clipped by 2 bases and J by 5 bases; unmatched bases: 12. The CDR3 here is CASSLLGTGSQGTEAFF. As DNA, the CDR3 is TGTGCCAGCAGTTTACTGGGGACAGGGTCGCAGGGGACTGAAGCTTTCTTT.

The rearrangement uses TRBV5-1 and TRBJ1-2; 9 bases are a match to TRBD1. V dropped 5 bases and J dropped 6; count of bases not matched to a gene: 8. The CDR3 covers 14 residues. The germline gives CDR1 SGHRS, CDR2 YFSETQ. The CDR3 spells CASRRTGVLNGYTF. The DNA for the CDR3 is TGCGCCAGCAGGAGGACAGGGGTCCTGAATGGCTACACCTTC.

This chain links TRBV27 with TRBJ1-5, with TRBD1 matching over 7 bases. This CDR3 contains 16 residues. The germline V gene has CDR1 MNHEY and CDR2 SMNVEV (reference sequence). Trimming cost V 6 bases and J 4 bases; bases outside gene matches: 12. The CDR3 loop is CASRNRGQAINQPQHF. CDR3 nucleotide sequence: TGTGCCAGCAGAAACAGGGGCCAAGCCATTAATCAGCCCCAGCATTTT.

The CDR3 sequence is CASSSTLTGGETQYF. As DNA, the CDR3 is TGCGCCAGCAGCTCGACTCTTACAGGGGGGGAGACCCAGTACTTC. The rearrangement joins TRBV5-1 to TRBJ2-5; TRBD1 matches at 8 bases. The germline V gene encodes CDR1 SGHRS and CDR2 YFSETQ. The CDR3 runs 15 residues. Trimming cost V 3 bases and J 5 bases; bases outside gene matches: 9.

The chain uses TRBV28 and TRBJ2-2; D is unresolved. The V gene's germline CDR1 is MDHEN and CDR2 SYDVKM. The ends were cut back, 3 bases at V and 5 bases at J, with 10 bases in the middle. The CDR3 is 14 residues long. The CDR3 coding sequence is TGTGCCAGCAGTTTGGTAGTGATAACCGGGGAGCTGTTTTTT. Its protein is CASSLVVITGELFF.

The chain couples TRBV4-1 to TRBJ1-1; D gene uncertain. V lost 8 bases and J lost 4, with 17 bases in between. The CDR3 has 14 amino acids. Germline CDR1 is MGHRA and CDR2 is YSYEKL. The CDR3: CASRDGRRATEAFF. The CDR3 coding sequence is TGCGCCAGCCGCGATGGTCGGAGGGCCACTGAAGCTTTCTTT.

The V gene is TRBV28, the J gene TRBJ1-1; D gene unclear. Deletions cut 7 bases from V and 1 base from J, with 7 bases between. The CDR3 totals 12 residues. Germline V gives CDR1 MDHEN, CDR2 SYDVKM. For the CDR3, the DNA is TGTGCCAGCACGAACAGGAACACTGAAGCTTTCTTT. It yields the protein CASTNRNTEAFF.

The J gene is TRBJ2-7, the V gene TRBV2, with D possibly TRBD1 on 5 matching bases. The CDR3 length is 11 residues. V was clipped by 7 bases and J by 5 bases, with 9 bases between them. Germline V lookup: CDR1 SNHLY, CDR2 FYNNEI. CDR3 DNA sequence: TGTGCCAGCAAGCAAGGGGACGAGCAGTACTTC. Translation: CASKQGDEQYF. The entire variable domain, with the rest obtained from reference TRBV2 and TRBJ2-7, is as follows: EPEVTQTPSHQVTQMGQEVILRCVPISNHLYFYWYRQILGQKVEFLVSFYNNEISEKSEIFDDQFSVERPDGSNFTLKIRSTKLEDSAMYFCASKQGDEQYFGPGTRLTVT.

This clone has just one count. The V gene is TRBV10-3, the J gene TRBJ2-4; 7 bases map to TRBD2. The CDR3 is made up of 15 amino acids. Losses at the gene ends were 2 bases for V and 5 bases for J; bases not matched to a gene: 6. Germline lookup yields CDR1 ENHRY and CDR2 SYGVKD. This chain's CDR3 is CAISEGETSQNIQYF. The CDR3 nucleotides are TGTGCCATCAGTGAGGGCGAGACTAGCCAAAACATTCAGTACTTC.

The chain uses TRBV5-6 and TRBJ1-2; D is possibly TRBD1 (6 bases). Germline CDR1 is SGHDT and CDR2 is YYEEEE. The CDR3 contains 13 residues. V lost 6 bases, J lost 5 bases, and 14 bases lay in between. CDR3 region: CASTYSGVYGYTF. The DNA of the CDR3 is TGTGCCAGCACCTACTCAGGGGTTTATGGCTACACCTTC.

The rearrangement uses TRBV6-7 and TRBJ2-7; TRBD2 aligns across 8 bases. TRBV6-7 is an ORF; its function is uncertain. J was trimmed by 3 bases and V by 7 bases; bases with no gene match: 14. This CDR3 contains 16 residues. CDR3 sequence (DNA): TGTGCCAGCACCGTTACGTCCAGCGGGAGCCTCTACGAGCAGTACTTC. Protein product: CASTVTSSGSLYEQYF.

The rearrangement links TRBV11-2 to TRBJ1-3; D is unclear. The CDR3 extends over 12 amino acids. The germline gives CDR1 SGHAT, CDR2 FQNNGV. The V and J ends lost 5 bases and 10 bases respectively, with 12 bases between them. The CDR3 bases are TGTGCCAGCAGCACCCCCAGCGTTACCATATATTTT. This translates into CASSTPSVTIYF.

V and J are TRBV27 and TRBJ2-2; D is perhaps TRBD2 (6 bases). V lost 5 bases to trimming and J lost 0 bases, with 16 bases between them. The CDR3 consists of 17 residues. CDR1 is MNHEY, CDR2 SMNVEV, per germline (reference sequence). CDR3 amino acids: CASSPIGGASNTGELFF. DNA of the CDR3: TGTGCCAGCAGTCCGATTGGCGGGGCGTCGAACACCGGGGAGCTGTTTTTT.

CDR3 nucleotide sequence: TGCGCCAGTAGAAACAGGGCTTTGGGCACTGAAGCTTTCTTT. Amino acids: CASRNRALGTEAFF. V and J are TRBV4-1 and TRBJ1-1; possibly TRBD1 for D (6 bases). CDR3 length: 14 residues. V lost 9 bases to trimming and J lost 4 bases, with 18 bases between them. Germline V gene data show CDR1 as MGHRA and CDR2 as YSYEKL.

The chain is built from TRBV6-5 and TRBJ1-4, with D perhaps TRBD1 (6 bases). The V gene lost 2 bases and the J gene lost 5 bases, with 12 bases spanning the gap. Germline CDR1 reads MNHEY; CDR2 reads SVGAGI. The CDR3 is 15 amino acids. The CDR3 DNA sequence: TGTGCCAGCAGTTACACGGACAGACCCAATGAAAAACTGTTTTTT. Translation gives CASSYTDRPNEKLFF.

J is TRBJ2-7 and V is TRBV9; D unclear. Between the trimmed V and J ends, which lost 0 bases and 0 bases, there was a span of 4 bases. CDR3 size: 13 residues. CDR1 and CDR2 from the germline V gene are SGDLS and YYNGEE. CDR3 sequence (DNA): TGTGCCAGCAGCGTAGCTTTCTCCTACGAGCAGTACTTC. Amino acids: CASSVAFSYEQYF.

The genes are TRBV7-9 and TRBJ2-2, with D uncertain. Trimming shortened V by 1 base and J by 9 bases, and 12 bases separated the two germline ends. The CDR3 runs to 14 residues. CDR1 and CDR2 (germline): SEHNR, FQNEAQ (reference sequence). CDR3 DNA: TGTGCCAGCAGCTTAGGGTTTGCAGTGCGGGAGCTGTTTTTT. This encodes CASSLGFAVRELFF.

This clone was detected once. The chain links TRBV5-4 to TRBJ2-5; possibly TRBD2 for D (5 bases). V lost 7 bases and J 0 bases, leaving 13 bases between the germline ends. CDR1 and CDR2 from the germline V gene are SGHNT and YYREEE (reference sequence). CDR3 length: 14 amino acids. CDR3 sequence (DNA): TGTGCCAGCCGGGGAACTGTGGACCAAGAGACCCAGTACTTC. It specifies CASRGTVDQETQYF.